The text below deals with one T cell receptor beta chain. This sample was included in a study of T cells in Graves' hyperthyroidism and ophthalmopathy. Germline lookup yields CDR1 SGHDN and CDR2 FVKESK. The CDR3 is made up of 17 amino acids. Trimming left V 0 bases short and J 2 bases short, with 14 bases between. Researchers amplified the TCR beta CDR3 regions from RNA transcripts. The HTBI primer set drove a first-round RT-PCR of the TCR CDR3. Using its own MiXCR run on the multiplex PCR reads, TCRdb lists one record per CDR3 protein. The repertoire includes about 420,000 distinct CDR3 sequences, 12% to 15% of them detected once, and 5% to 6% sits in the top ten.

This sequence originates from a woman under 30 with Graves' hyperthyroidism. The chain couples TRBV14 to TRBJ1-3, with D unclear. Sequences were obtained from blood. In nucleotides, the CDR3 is TGTGCCAGCAGCCAAGATCGAGCCGGGATGGCTGGAAACACCATATATTTT. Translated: CASSQDRAGMAGNTIYF. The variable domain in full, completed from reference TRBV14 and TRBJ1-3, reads EAGVTQFPSHSVIEKGQTVTLRCDPISGHDNLYWYRRVMGKEIKFLLHFVKESKQDESGMPNNRFLAERTGGTYSTLKVQPAELEDSGVYFCASSQDRAGMAGNTIYFGEGSWLTVV.